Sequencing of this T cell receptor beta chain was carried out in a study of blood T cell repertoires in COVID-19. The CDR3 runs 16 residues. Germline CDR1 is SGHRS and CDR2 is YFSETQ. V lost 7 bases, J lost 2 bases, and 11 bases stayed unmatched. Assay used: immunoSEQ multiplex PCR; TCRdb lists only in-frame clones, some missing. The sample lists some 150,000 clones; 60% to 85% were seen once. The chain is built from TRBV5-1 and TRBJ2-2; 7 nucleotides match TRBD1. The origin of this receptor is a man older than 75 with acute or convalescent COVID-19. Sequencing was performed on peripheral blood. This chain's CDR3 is CASETGSSFNTGELFF. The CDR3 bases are TGCGCCAGCGAGACAGGGTCCTCTTTCAACACCGGGGAGCTGTTTTTT. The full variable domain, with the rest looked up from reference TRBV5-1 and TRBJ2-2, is KAGVTQTPRYLIKTRGQQVTLSCSPISGHRSVSWYQQTPGQGLQFLFEYFSETQRNKGNFPGRFSGRQFSNSRSEMNVSTLELGDSALYLCASETGSSFNTGELFFGEGSRLTVL.